This TCR beta chain is from a study of shared clonotypes between healthy human individuals. Study overall: A couple of women and a few men aged 18 to 49 made up the donors.

The CDR3 has 12 residues. Germline V gene sequence: CDR1 WSHSY, CDR2 SAAADI. Method: immunoSEQ multiplex PCR; TCRdb's copy keeps in-frame clones and lacks some. There are around 690,000 clones in the sample; roughly 88% occur only once, and about 33% lies in the top ten. Study findings and constraints: Clonotypes which were not shared had lower generation probabilities than clonotypes that all four donors shared.

Comments on this clone: Its specificity is not known.

The chain joins TRBV10-2 to TRBJ2-7, with a tentative D call TRBD2 (5 bases). The sample was memory CD8+ T cells from PBMCs. Subset specified: CD45RO+ cells pooled with CCR7-negative TemRA cells. This receptor was identified in a man aged 18 to 30 in good health. Some clones in this sample may be carry-over from other donors' samples. Here the CDR3 DNA reads TGCGCATCTGATGCCGGGGAGCACGAGCAGTACTTC. As protein: CASDAGEHEQYF.